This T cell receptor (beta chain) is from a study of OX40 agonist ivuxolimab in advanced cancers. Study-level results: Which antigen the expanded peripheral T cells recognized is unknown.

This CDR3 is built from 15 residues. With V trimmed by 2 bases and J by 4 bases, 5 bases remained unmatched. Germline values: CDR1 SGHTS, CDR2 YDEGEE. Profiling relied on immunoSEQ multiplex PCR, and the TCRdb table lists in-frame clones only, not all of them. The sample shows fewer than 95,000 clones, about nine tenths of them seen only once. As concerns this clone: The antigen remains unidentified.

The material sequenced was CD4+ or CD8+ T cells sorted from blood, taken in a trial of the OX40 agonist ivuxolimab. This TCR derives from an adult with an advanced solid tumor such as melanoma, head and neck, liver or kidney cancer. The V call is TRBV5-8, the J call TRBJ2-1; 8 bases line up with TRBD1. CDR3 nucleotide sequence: TGTGCCAGCAGCTTTTCGGACAGGGCTTACAATGAGCAGTTCTTC. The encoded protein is CASSFSDRAYNEQFF.